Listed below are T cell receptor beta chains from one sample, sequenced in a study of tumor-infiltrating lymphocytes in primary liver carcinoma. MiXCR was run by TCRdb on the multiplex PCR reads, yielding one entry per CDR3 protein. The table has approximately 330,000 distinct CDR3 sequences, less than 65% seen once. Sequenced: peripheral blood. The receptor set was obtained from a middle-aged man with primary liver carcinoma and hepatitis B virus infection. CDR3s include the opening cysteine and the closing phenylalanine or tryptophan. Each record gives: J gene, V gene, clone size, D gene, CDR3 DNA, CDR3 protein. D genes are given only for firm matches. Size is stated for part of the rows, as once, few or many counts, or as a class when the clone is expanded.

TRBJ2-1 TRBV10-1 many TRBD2 TGCGCCAGCAGTGAGTCGAAGGGGACTAGCATCGGTGAGCAGTTCTTC CASSESKGTSIGEQFF
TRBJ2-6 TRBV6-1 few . TGTGCCAGCAGGCCCTCCCACTCTGGGGCCAACGTCCTGACTTTC CASRPSHSGANVLTF
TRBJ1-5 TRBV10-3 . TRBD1 TGTGCCATCTCGGACAGGGACAATCAGCCCCAGCATTTT CAISDRDNQPQHF
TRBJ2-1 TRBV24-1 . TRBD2 TGTGCCACCAGTGAGCGGGAGTCTGAGCAGTTCTTC CATSERESEQFF
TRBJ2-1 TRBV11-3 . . TGTGCCAGCAGCCCCGAGGCTTTACACAATGAGCAGTTCTTC CASSPEALHNEQFF
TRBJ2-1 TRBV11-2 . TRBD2 TGTGCCAGCAGCAAGGGACTAGCGGGAGGGTCTTATGAGCAGTTCTTC CASSKGLAGGSYEQFF
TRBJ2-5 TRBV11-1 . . TGTGCCAGTAGCTTAGCAGGGATCCAACAAGAGACCCAGTACTTC CASSLAGIQQETQYF
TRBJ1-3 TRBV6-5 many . TGTGCCAGCAGTACTGGGCCTAGCTCTGGAAACACCATATATTTT CASSTGPSSGNTIYF
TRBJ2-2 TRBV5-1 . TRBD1 TGCGCCAGCAGCCCAGGGGACAGACAGCTTACCGGGGAGCTGTTTTTT CASSPGDRQLTGELFF
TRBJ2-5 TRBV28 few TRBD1 TGTGCCAGCAGTAACAGGGGGACCCAGTACTTC CASSNRGTQYF
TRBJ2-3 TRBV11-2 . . TGTGCCGACAGCCCACAAGGGGTCGCGGCCCAACGCCCCAGCACAGATACACAGTATTTT CADSPQGVAAQRPSTDTQYF
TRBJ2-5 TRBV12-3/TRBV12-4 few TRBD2 TGTGCCAGCAGTTATCACGGACAAGCGGGAGTTTTGGGGGAGACCCAGTACTTC CASSYHGQAGVLGETQYF
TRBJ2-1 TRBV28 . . TGTGCCAGCAGTTCCCCTAGGGGCAATACACACAATGAGCAGTTCTTC CASSSPRGNTHNEQFF
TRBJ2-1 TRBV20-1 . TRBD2 TGCAGTGCTAGTGGCCTAGCGGGGTACAATGAGCAGTTCTTC CSASGLAGYNEQFF
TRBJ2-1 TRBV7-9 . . TGTGCCAGCAGCCGAGGACTAACGGGCGCTGAGCAGTTCTTC CASSRGLTGAEQFF
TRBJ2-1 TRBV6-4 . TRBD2 TGTGCCAGCAGTGAGGGTGGCGGGAGTTTCTACAATGAGCAGTTTTTC CASSEGGGSFYNEQFF
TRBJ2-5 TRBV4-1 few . TGCGCCAGCAGCCAATCGGGAGTAGAGACCCAGTACTTC CASSQSGVETQYF
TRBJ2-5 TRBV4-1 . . TGCGCCGGCAGCCAAGGTCCTGAAGGGCCCACACCCCTTCAAGAGACCCAGTACTTC CAGSQGPEGPTPLQETQYF
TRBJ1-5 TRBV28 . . TGTGCCGGCAGTGGACTAGGGCAGGGGAATCAGCCCCAGCATTTT CAGSGLGQGNQPQHF
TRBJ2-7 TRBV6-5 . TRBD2 TGTGCCAGCAGCCTTGGACTAGCAGGAGGTAGCTCCTACGAGCGGTACTTC CASSLGLAGGSSYERYF
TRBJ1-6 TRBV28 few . TGTGCCAGCAGCGGGAGAACCTATAATTCACCCCTCCACTTT CASSGRTYNSPLHF
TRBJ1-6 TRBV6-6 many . TGTGCCAGCCGTACGCAGGCGGATTCACCCCTCCACTTT CASRTQADSPLHF
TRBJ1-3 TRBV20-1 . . TGCAGTGCTCCTTACGGGGGCCGTGGAAACACCATATATTTT CSAPYGGRGNTIYF
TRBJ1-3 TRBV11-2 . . TGTGCCGGCAACTCCTATTCGTCTGGAAACACCATATATTTT CAGNSYSSGNTIYF
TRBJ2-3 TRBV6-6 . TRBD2 TGTGCCAGCAGTTATCTAGCGGAGCGGGCAGATACGCAGTATTTT CASSYLAERADTQYF
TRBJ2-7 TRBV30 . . TGTGCCTGGAAACTGGCGCCGGGGCCAGTTATAACCCGAGCCTACGAGCAGTACTTC CAWKLAPGPVITRAYEQYF
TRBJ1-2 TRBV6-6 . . TGTGCCAGCAGTTATCAGGGACTCATTGGCTACACCTTT CASSYQGLIGYTF
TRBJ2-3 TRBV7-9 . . TGTGCCAGCAGCTGGATAGGGTCGTTTGGCACAGATACGCAGTATTTT CASSWIGSFGTDTQYF
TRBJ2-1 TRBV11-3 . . TGTGCCAGCAGCAACAAGGACGATGAGCAGATCTTC CASSNKDDEQIF
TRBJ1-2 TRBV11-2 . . TGTGCCAGCAGCACCCGACACGCTCCCACGGTAGGCTACACCTTC CASSTRHAPTVGYTF
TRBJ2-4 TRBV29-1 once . TGTAGGGTTGAGGGGCAGGGCGTCGGGGGCATTCAGTACTTT CRVEGQGVGGIQYF
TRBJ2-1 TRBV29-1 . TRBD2 TGCAGCGTTGAGGGACTAGCGAACAATGAGCAGTTCTTC CSVEGLANNEQFF
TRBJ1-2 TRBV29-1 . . TGCAGCGTTGATGTCGCCAGTGGGGACTACACCTTC CSVDVASGDYTF
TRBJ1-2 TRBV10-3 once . TGTGCCATCAGTGAGTCGGTGGGGAAGGCCAGCTACACCTTC CAISESVGKASYTF
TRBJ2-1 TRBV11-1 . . TGTGCCAGCAGACATGACGGATACAATGAGCTGTTCTTC CASRHDGYNELFF
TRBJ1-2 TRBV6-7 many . TGTGCCAGCAGGCATAGGGGTTCCTATGGCTACACCTTC CASRHRGSYGYTF
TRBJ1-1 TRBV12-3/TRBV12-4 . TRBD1 TGTGCCGGCCTACCGGGACAGGGAGGTATCGGCACTGAAGCTTTCTTT CAGLPGQGGIGTEAFF
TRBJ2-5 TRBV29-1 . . TGCAGCGCCGGCCTGGGGACAATAGACGGGACCCAATACTTC CSAGLGTIDGTQYF
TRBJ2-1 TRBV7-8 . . TGTGCCGGCGGCCAGGGACTTAAAAATGGGCAGTTCTTC CAGGQGLKNGQFF
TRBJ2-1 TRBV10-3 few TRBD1 TGTGCCATCAGCGGACAGGACAATGAGCAGTTCTTC CAISGQDNEQFF
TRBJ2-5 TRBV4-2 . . TGTGCCAGCAGCCAAGATCGAAGCAGGGACCAAGAGACCCAGTACTTC CASSQDRSRDQETQYF
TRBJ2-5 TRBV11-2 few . TGTGACACATCCGGTACAGGGAAAGAGACTCAGTACTTC CDTSGTGKETQYF
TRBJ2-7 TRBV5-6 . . TGTGCCAGCAGCTTGCCGGACAGTTCCTACGAGCAGTACTTC CASSLPDSSYEQYF
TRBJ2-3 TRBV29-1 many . TGCAGCGTTGAAGTTAGGGGCCCGATTGGTACGCAGTATTTT CSVEVRGPIGTQYF
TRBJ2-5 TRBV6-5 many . TGTGCCAGCAGTTACTCGAAATTCCCCGTCCTAGAGACCCAGTACTTC CASSYSKFPVLETQYF
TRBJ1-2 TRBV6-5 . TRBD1 TGTGCCAGCAGAAATAGGGGACAGGGGGGCTATGGCTACACCTTC CASRNRGQGGYGYTF
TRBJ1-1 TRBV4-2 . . TGTGCCAGCAGCCAAGACGACAGAAAAGCTTTCTTT CASSQDDRKAFF
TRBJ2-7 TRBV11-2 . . TGTGCCAACAGCTTAGATCTGGGGGCAGAAATCTACGAGCAGTACTTC CANSLDLGAEIYEQYF
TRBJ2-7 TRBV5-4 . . TGTGCCAACAGCCCGATAGGCCCATCGGGCGCCGAGCAGTATTTC CANSPIGPSGAEQYF
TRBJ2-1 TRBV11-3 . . TGTGCCAACAGCTTAGGCAGGGGGGCCAATAAGCAGTTCTTC CANSLGRGANKQFF
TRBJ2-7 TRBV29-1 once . TGCAGCACCGCCCGGGATGGATCCTACGAGCAGTACTTC CSTARDGSYEQYF
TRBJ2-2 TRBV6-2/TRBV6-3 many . TGTGCCAGCAGTTACTCTGGCGGGATGGACACCGGGGAGCTGTTTTTT CASSYSGGMDTGELFF
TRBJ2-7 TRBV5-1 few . TGCGCCAGCAGTCCACTGGGAGATTCCGACTACGAGCAGTACTTC CASSPLGDSDYEQYF
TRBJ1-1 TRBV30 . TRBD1 TGTGCCTGGAGTGTCCGGGACAGGGGGCCGAACACTGAAGCTTTCTTT CAWSVRDRGPNTEAFF
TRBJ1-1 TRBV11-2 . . TGTGCCAGCAGCTTAGGCGGGAGCAGTCACACTGAACCTTTCTTT CASSLGGSSHTEPFF